Shown below are 22 T cell receptor beta chains from a single sample sequenced in a study of blood T cells in healthy people across ages. A second 7 to 11 cycle PCR used barcoded and J-beta primers. TCRdb redid the calling of the 5' RACE reads with MiXCR, one entry per CDR3 protein. Among some 940,000 distinct CDR3 sequences listed, 25% to 35% were seen once. The same sample was also used in a study of T cells of mothers and their children.

Sequenced sample: blood. These receptors came from a middle-aged woman in good health.

This clonotype was seen ten or more times. The chain has TRBV4-2 and TRBJ2-3; D unresolved. The CDR3 extends over 15 amino acids. CDR1 is LGHNA and CDR2 is YNFKEQ in the germline V gene. Trimming cost V 0 bases and J 3 bases, with 10 bases left between them. CDR3 DNA: TGTGCCAGCAGCCAAGATGAGCGAGGAACAGATACGCAGTATTTT. This sequence encodes CASSQDERGTDTQYF.

This clonotype has a handful of counts. One end of the junction fails to match germline, which may point to a read error. This rearrangement joins TRBV7-6 to TRBJ2-6; TRBD1 is a possible D gene (5 bases). CDR1 and CDR2 from the germline V gene are SGHVS and FNYEAQ. This CDR3 has 19 amino acids. The CDR3 region has the DNA TGTGCCAGCAGCCTAAGGGCGGACCAAATGTTCTCTGGGGCCAACGTCCGGACTTTC. Translation: CASSLRADQMFSGANVRTF. Filled out from reference TRBV7-6 and TRBJ2-6, the complete variable domain reads GAGVSQSPRYKVTKRGQDVALRCDPISGHVSLYWYRQALGQGPEFLTYFNYEAQQDKSGLPNDRFSAERPEGSISTLTIQRTEQRDSAMYRCASSLRADQMFSGANVRTFGAGSRLTVL.

In this sample, this clonotype turned up many times. V and J are TRBV7-2 and TRBJ2-5; possibly TRBD2 for D (6 bases). CDR1 is SGHTA and CDR2 is FQGNSA in the germline V gene. Deletions cut 5 bases from V and 4 bases from J, with 20 bases between. This CDR3 contains 16 residues. CDR3 sequence: CASSGLNLGVGETQYF. The CDR3 nucleotides are TGTGCCAGCAGCGGACTAAATCTAGGGGTTGGAGAGACCCAGTACTTC.

V gene TRBV7-9 combines with J gene TRBJ1-5; the D gene is possibly TRBD1 (5 bases). V was shortened by 5 bases and J by 3 bases, with 11 bases between the two germline ends. The CDR3 contains 14 residues. Per the germline V gene, CDR1 is SEHNR and CDR2 is FQNEAQ (reference sequence). The CDR3 protein is CASSDDSLNQPQHF. The CDR3 DNA sequence: TGTGCCAGCAGCGACGACAGCCTCAATCAGCCCCAGCATTTT.

The table lists this clonotype with a few counts. This chain links TRBV28 with TRBJ1-6, with D maybe TRBD1 (5 bases). This CDR3 comprises 14 residues. Trimming cost V 8 bases and J 5 bases, with 13 bases left between them. Per the germline V gene, CDR1 is MDHEN and CDR2 is SYDVKM. CDR3 bases: TGTGCCAGCCGGAGGGGCGGCAATAATTCACCCCTCCACTTT. Translating gives CASRRGGNNSPLHF.

About this clonotype: This could be a read error, since a much larger clone is one nucleotide away. The rearrangement uses TRBV5-6 and TRBJ2-5; 8 bases fit TRBD2. The CDR3 extends over 16 amino acids. Germline V CDR1 and CDR2: SGHDT, YYEEEE. The V gene end was trimmed by 1 base and the J gene end by 1 base; junction bases not matched to a gene: 6. CDR3: CASSLRRAGVQETQYF. The CDR3 nucleotides are TGTGCCAGCAGCTTGCGGCGAGCGGGGGTCCAAGAGACCCAGTACTTC.

This clonotype came up a few times. The rearrangement joins TRBV7-3 to TRBJ2-1, with D maybe TRBD1 (6 bases). Between the trimmed V and J ends, which lost 2 bases and 8 bases, there was a span of 16 bases. The V gene's germline CDR1 is SGHTA and CDR2 FQGTGA. The CDR3 runs to 15 residues. CDR3 protein: CASSLVAGVGYEQFF. The CDR3 DNA reads TGTGCCAGCAGCTTAGTGGCAGGGGTAGGATATGAGCAGTTCTTC.

V gene TRBV7-2 combines with J gene TRBJ1-1; TRBD1 aligns across 10 bases. Germline V lookup: CDR1 SGHTA, CDR2 FQGNSA. The CDR3 totals 16 residues. The V and J ends lost 5 bases and 4 bases, in that order; junction bases with no gene match: 10. The CDR3 DNA is TGTGCCAGCAGCGGCAGACAGGGGGCCGGGGGCACTGAAGCTTTCTTT. Amino acids: CASSGRQGAGGTEAFF. The complete variable domain, with remaining parts taken from reference TRBV7-2 and TRBJ1-1, reads GAGVSQSPSNKVTEKGKDVELRCDPISGHTALYWYRQSLGQGLEFLIYFQGNSAPDKSGLPSDRFSAERTGGSVSTLTIQRTQQEDSAVYLCASSGRQGAGGTEAFFGQGTRLTVV.

This clonotype has ten or more counts. J is TRBJ2-3 and V is TRBV20-1, with 8 bases that match TRBD2. Trimming cost V 0 bases and J 6 bases; bases outside gene matches: 11. The V gene's germline CDR1 is DFQATT and CDR2 SNEGSKA (reference sequence). The CDR3 is 16 amino acids. The CDR3 here is CSARDWRAGASDTQYF. CDR3 coding DNA: TGCAGTGCTAGAGACTGGCGAGCGGGGGCTTCGGATACGCAGTATTTT.

The J gene is TRBJ2-1, the V gene TRBV15; 11 nucleotides align to TRBD2. TRBJ2-7 explains the end of the DNA better; the J call may be wrong. Germline-derived CDR1 and CDR2 are LNHNV and YYDKDF (reference sequence). The CDR3 totals 16 residues. The chain's CDR3 is CATSRSLAGAYNEQYF. The CDR3 nucleotides are TGTGCCACCAGCAGATCACTAGCGGGGGCCTACAATGAGCAGTACTTC.

V and J are TRBV10-3 and TRBJ2-1, with a tentative D call TRBD1 (6 bases). The germline V and J ends were trimmed by 3 bases and 5 bases, with 11 bases remaining between them. CDR1 is ENHRY and CDR2 is SYGVKD in the germline V gene. This CDR3 spans 14 amino acids. This chain's CDR3 is CAISDGQLNNEQFF. Written as DNA, the CDR3 is TGTGCCATCAGTGACGGACAGCTCAACAATGAGCAGTTCTTC.

Turning to this clonotype: It may be a read error: a sequence one base away is much more abundant. The gene calls are TRBV7-2 and TRBJ2-7; D might be TRBD2 (6 bases). This CDR3 is built from 14 residues. Germline-derived CDR1 and CDR2 are SGHTA and FQGNSA. In DNA, the CDR3 is TGTGCCAGCAGCTTAGGGGACTTATCCTGCGAGCAGTACTTC. Translation: CASSLGDLSCEQYF.

This clonotype was recorded many times. The gene calls are TRBV20-1 and TRBJ1-2; 9 bases match TRBD1. The length of the CDR3 is 14 residues. With V trimmed by 0 bases and J by 7 bases, 6 bases remained unmatched. The germline CDR1 and CDR2 sequences are DFQATT and SNEGSKA (reference sequence). The CDR3 coding sequence is TGCAGTGCTAGAGATAACCCGACAGGGGGTGGCTACACCTTC. This codes for CSARDNPTGGGYTF.

Turning to this clonotype: This may arise from a read error, as a much more abundant clone is one base away. The genes are TRBV12-3 or TRBV12-4 and TRBJ2-4; possible D gene TRBD2, 5 bases. The CDR3 is made up of 17 amino acids. The CDR3 nucleotides read TGTGTCAGCACCCACGGAGGCGCAGTGCTAGCCAAAAACATTCAGTACTTC. Amino acids: CVSTHGGAVLAKNIQYF.

A note on this clonotype: At one of its ends the junction is not consistent with the germline gene, which may arise from a read error. J is TRBJ1-4 and V is TRBV6-4; no firm D call. The CDR3 is 14 residues long. Germline CDR1 and CDR2: MRHNA and SNTAGT. CDR3 in amino acids: CASSDGSTNEKRFF. DNA for the CDR3: TGTGCCAGCAGTGACGGTTCTACTAATGAAAAACGGTTTTTT.

The rearrangement uses TRBV6-4 and TRBJ1-2, with 8 bases matching TRBD1. CDR3 size: 12 residues. The V segment lost 4 bases and the J segment 7 bases; nucleotides outside the gene matches: 2. CDR1 and CDR2 (germline): MRHNA, SNTAGT. This chain's CDR3 is CASSATGGGYTF. DNA of the CDR3: TGTGCCAGCAGTGCCACAGGGGGTGGCTACACCTTC.

CDR3 sequence: CASSRTSSDEQFF. Here the CDR3 DNA reads TGTGCCAGCAGCCGGACGAGCAGCGATGAGCAGTTCTTC. The V call is TRBV7-2, the J call TRBJ2-1; D not resolved. V was clipped by 5 bases and J by 8 bases, with 13 bases between them. Germline V gene lookup returns CDR1 SGHTA and CDR2 FQGNSA. The CDR3 length is 13 residues.

This clonotype has a handful of counts. The chain uses TRBV7-3 and TRBJ2-1; D ambiguous. CDR1 is SGHTA and CDR2 is FQGTGA in the germline V gene. CDR3 length: 13 amino acids. The ends were cut back, 4 bases at V and 10 bases at J, with 14 bases in the middle. Written as DNA, the CDR3 is TGTGCCAGCAGCTCTACGACGCTCGCCGAGCAGTTCTTC. Protein product: CASSSTTLAEQFF.

As to this clonotype: A much larger clonotype is one base distant, so this may be a read error. The rearrangement links TRBV7-6 to TRBJ2-1; D is undetermined. Germline CDR1 is SGHVS and CDR2 is FNYEAQ. CDR3 length: 13 amino acids. V was trimmed by 1 base and J by 13 bases, leaving 14 bases between them. The CDR3 DNA reads TGTGCCAGCAGCTTAGTTGAGGTAGAGACCCAGTTCTTC. As protein: CASSLVEVETQFF. Supplemented by reference TRBV7-6 and TRBJ2-1, the full variable domain reads GAGVSQSPRYKVTKRGQDVALRCDPISGHVSLYWYRQALGQGPEFLTYFNYEAQQDKSGLPNDRFSAERPEGSISTLTIQRTEQRDSAMYRCASSLVEVETQFFGPGTRLTVL.

This clonotype has just one count. The J gene is TRBJ2-3, the V gene TRBV20-1, with 11 bases lining up with TRBD2. V gave up 6 bases and J gave up 5 bases; unmatched junction bases: 7. The germline V gene has CDR1 DFQATT and CDR2 SNEGSKA (reference sequence). This CDR3 comprises 14 residues. The CDR3 sequence is CSAQTSGEQDTQYF. The CDR3 region has the DNA TGCAGTGCCCAGACTAGCGGGGAGCAAGATACGCAGTATTTT.

This clonotype occurred many times. J is TRBJ2-5 and V is TRBV5-1, with 10 bases matching TRBD2. CDR1 SGHRS and CDR2 YFSETQ come from the germline V gene. V shed 0 bases, J shed 1 base, and the junction held 3 bases outside the gene matches. This CDR3 region has 16 residues. The CDR3 coding sequence is TGCGCCAGCAGCTTGGTTAGCGGGGGGCTCCAAGAGACCCAGTACTTC. Its protein is CASSLVSGGLQETQYF.

The chain links TRBV20-1 to TRBJ2-3; 10 nucleotides align to TRBD1. Trimming cost V 3 bases and J 1 base; bases outside gene matches: 4. Germline V gene lookup returns CDR1 DFQATT and CDR2 SNEGSKA (reference sequence). The CDR3 has 15 amino acids. In DNA, the CDR3 is TGCAGTGCTAGGCGGACAGGGGGAGGCACAGATACGCAGTATTTT. Translating it yields CSARRTGGGTDTQYF.